Here is one TCR beta chain with its context. As yet, its antigen is unknown. The data belong to a study of somatic mutations in cytotoxic T cells in rheumatoid arthritis. Whole-study results and caveats: Some patients, 8 of 65, had a largest CD8+ clone that exceeded 20% of CD8+ cells. The CD8+ clonality of rheumatoid arthritis patients increased with age, whereas that of healthy controls did not.

The CDR3 contains 13 residues. Germline V gene lookup returns CDR1 SGHAT and CDR2 FQNNGV. The V and J ends lost 3 bases and 3 bases respectively, with 9 bases between them. CD4+ and CD8+ cells were isolated by positive magnetic bead selection, with purity checked by flow cytometry. The assay was immunoSEQ multiplex PCR, and TCRdb's table has in-frame clones only and misses some. The table has more than 20,000 clones, roughly 80% seen once. Sequenced: CD8+ T cells sorted from blood. The genes are TRBV11-2 and TRBJ2-7; D possibly corresponds to TRBD1 (6 bases). The receptor comes from a man aged 50 to 60 in good health. CDR3 protein: CASSFTGFYEQYF. The DNA of the CDR3 is TGTGCCAGCAGCTTTACAGGGTTCTACGAGCAGTACTTC.